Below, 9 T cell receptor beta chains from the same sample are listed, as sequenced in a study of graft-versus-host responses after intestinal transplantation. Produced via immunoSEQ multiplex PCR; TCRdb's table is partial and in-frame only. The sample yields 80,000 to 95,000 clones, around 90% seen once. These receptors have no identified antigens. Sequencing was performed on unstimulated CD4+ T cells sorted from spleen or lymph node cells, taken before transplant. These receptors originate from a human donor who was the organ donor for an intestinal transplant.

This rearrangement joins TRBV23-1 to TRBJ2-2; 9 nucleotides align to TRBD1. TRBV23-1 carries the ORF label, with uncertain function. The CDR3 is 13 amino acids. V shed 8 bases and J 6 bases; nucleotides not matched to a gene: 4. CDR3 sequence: CASRDRVAGELFF. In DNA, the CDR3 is TGCGCCAGCCGGGACAGGGTCGCCGGGGAGCTGTTTTTT.

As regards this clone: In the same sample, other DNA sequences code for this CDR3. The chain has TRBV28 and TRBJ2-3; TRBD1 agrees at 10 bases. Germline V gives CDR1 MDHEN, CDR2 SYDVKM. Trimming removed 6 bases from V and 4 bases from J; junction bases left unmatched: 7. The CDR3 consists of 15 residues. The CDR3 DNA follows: TGTGCCAGCAGCTTTCCGGGACAGGGGCCAGATACGCAGTATTTT. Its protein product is CASSFPGQGPDTQYF.

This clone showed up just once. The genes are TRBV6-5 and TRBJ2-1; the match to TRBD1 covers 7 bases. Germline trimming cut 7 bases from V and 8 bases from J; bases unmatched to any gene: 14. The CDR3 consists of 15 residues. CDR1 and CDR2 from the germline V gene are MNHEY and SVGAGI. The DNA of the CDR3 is TGTGCCAGCACCTCGGGTAGGGGGCCCTCTCATGAGCAGTTCTTC. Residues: CASTSGRGPSHEQFF.

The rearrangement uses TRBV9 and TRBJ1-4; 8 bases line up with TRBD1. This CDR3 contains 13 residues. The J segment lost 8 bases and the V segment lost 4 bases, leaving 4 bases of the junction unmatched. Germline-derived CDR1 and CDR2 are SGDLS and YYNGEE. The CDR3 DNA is TGTGCCAGCAGCTCTAACAGGGGGGAAAAACTGTTTTTT. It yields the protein CASSSNRGEKLFF.

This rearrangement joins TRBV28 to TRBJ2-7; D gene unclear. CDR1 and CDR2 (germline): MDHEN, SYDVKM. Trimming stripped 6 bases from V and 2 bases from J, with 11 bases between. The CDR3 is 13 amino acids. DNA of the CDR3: TGTGCCAGCAGAATGGGCCTAACCTACGAGCAGTACTTC. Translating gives CASRMGLTYEQYF.

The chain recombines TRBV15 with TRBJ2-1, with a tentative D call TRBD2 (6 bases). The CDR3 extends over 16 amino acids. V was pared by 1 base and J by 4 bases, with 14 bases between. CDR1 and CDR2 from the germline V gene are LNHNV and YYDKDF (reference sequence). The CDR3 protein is CATSRGSGGPYNEQFF. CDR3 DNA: TGTGCCACCAGCAGAGGTTCCGGGGGTCCTTACAATGAGCAGTTCTTC.

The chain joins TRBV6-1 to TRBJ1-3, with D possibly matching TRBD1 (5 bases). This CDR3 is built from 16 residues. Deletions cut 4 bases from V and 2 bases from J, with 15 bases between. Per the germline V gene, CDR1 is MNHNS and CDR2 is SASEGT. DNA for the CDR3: TGTGCCAGCAGTGTCCAGGGCCGTAGTACTGGAAACACCATATATTTT. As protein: CASSVQGRSTGNTIYF.

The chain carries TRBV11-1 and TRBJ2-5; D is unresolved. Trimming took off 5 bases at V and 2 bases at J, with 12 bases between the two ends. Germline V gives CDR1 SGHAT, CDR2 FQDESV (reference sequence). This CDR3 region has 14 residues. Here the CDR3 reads CASSRRQRQETQYF. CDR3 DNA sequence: TGTGCCAGCAGCCGTAGACAAAGACAAGAGACCCAGTACTTC.

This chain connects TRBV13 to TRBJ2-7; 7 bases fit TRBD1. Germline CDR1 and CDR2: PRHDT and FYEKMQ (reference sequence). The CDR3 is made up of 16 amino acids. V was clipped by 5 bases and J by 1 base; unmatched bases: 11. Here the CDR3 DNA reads TGTGCCAGCAGCGGCCGGGCAAAGGACAGGTCCTACGAGCAGTACTTC. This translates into CASSGRAKDRSYEQYF. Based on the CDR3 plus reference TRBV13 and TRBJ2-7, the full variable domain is AAGVIQSPRHLIKEKRETATLKCYPIPRHDTVYWYQQGPGQDPQFLISFYEKMQSDKGSIPDRFSAQQFSDYHSELNMSSLELGDSALYFCASSGRAKDRSYEQYFGPGTRLTVT.